This T cell receptor beta chain was identified in a study of shared clonotypes between healthy human individuals. This clone showed up just once. The CDR3 has 19 amino acids. CD8 cells regarded as naive lacked CD45RO, were positively chosen for CCR7, and omitted terminally differentiated effector memory CD45RA+ cells. Here immunoSEQ multiplex PCR was the method, and the copy in TCRdb shows in-frame clones only, minus some. There are millions of clones in the sample; 90% to 95% occur only once, and approximately 1.7% lies in the top ten. This receptor was identified in a man aged 18 to 35 in good health. Some clones in this sample may be carry-over from other donors' samples. Sequenced sample: naive CD8+ T cells from PBMCs. V usage is TRBV1 and J usage is TRBJ2-2; TRBD1 is the table's D call, not checked against the DNA. TRBV1 is a recognized pseudogene. This CDR3 reads CTSSQPGTGGARAGGELFF. CDR3 DNA sequence: TGCACCAGCAGCCAACCCGGGACAGGGGGCGCTAGGGCTGGAGGGGAGCTGTTTTTT.